This is a list of T cell receptor beta chains from one sample in a study of cytomegalovirus exposure and HLA in healthy donors. Profiling relied on immunoSEQ multiplex PCR, and the TCRdb table lists in-frame clones only, not all of them. The sample lists about 190,000 clones, over 60% seen once, with 0.9% to 1.2% in the top ten. The material sequenced was PBMCs. These receptors all stem from a woman aged 40 to 55 in good health and CMV-seronegative. Each CDR3 is given with its conserved first and last residue. Fields, in order: J gene, clone size, V gene, D gene, CDR3 protein, CDR3 DNA. The D gene is left open where the match is weak. Size tells how often a clone was seen (once, few, many) or the class of an expanded clone, and some rows leave it out.

>TRBJ1-1|-|TRBV4-3|-
CASSQDSGMNTEAFF
TGCGCCAGCAGCCAAGATTCAGGAATGAACACTGAAGCTTTCTTT
>TRBJ1-1|-|TRBV29-1|-
CSVEGTTGLEAFF
TGCAGCGTTGAGGGGACCACAGGGCTCGAAGCTTTCTTT
>TRBJ1-5|-|TRBV6-1|-
CASSDRVYSNQPQHF
TGTGCCAGCAGTGACAGGGTTTATAGCAATCAGCCCCAGCATTTT
>TRBJ2-2|-|TRBV11-3|-
CASSLDKTGTIGELFF
TGTGCCAGCAGCTTAGACAAGACGGGAACAATCGGGGAGCTGTTTTTT
>TRBJ1-2|-|TRBV12-5|-
CASGLGIANYYGYTF
TGTGCTAGTGGTTTGGGTATAGCAAACTACTATGGCTACACCTTC
>TRBJ1-2|-|TRBV7-9|-
CASSPPNYGYTF
TGTGCCAGCAGCCCTCCGAACTATGGCTACACCTTC
>TRBJ2-1|-|TRBV30|-
CAWSVGAGPWDEQFF
TGTGCCTGGAGTGTAGGGGCAGGGCCTTGGGATGAGCAGTTCTTC
>TRBJ2-5|-|TRBV7-2|TRBD1
CASSLVGTEETQYF
TGTGCCAGCAGCTTAGTGGGGACAGAAGAGACCCAGTACTTC
>TRBJ1-3|few|TRBV30|-
CAWSRSVGNTIYF
TGTGCCTGGAGTAGGAGCGTCGGAAACACCATATATTTT
>TRBJ2-1|-|TRBV7-2|-
CASSLIRGNEQFF
TGTGCCAGCAGCTTAATAAGAGGGAATGAGCAGTTCTTC
>TRBJ1-5|-|TRBV30|TRBD1
CAWSVTGQGASNQPQHF
TGTGCCTGGAGTGTAACGGGACAGGGGGCGAGCAATCAGCCCCAGCATTTT
>TRBJ1-2|-|TRBV28|-
CASRDTGPSNYGYTF
TGTGCCAGCAGGGATACAGGCCCCAGCAACTATGGCTACACCTTC
>TRBJ1-1|few|TRBV28|-
CASSLSQGITEAFF
TGTGCCAGCAGTTTGAGTCAGGGGATCACTGAAGCTTTCTTT
>TRBJ2-2|-|TRBV5-8|TRBD2
CASSSLGGIGELFF
TGTGCCAGCAGCTCGCTCGGGGGGATCGGGGAGCTGTTTTTT
>TRBJ1-1|-|TRBV9|-
CASSPNSNTEAFF
TGTGCCAGCAGCCCCAATTCGAACACTGAAGCTTTCTTT
>TRBJ2-1|-|TRBV29-1|-
CSVDGGVGNEQFF
TGCAGCGTTGACGGAGGGGTGGGAAATGAGCAGTTCTTC
>TRBJ1-2|once|TRBV18|-
CASSPALLGAANGYTF
TGTGCCAGCTCACCGGCTTTGCTGGGGGCAGCTAATGGCTACACCTTC
>TRBJ1-5|once|TRBV7-2|TRBD1
CASSSRTGNNQPQHF
TGTGCCAGCAGCTCACGGACAGGAAACAATCAGCCCCAGCATTTT
>TRBJ1-2|-|TRBV11-2|-
CASSPGQVYGYTF
TGTGCCAGCAGCCCCGGACAAGTATATGGCTACACCTTC
>TRBJ2-3|once|TRBV4-3|TRBD2
CASSEGSAGDTDTQYF
TGCGCCAGCAGCGAAGGGTCAGCGGGGGACACAGATACGCAGTATTTT
>TRBJ2-3|-|TRBV27|-
CASSPLDTDTQYF
TGTGCCAGCAGTCCGCTAGACACAGATACGCAGTATTTT
>TRBJ1-3|-|TRBV29-1|-
CSVAESGNTIYF
TGCAGCGTTGCCGAGTCAGGAAACACCATATATTTT
>TRBJ1-5|-|TRBV9|-
CASNKDGGPQHF
TGTGCCAGCAATAAGGACGGAGGGCCCCAGCATTTT
>TRBJ2-3|-|TRBV15|TRBD2
CATSPGTSGISTDTQYF
TGTGCCACCAGCCCGGGGACTAGCGGGATCAGCACAGATACGCAGTATTTT
>TRBJ2-1|-|TRBV5-6|-
CASSLAVAYNEQFF
TGTGCCAGCAGCTTGGCAGTGGCCTACAATGAGCAGTTCTTC
>TRBJ2-7|-|TRBV6-5|-
CASSIVPYEQYF
TGTGCCAGCAGTATAGTCCCCTACGAGCAGTACTTC
>TRBJ2-6|-|TRBV6-1|-
CASRLINSGANVLTF
TGTGCCAGCAGACTGATTAACTCTGGGGCCAACGTCCTGACTTTC
>TRBJ1-1|-|TRBV19|TRBD1
CASSNPGGRSNTEAFF
TGTGCCAGTAGTAACCCAGGGGGCAGGTCGAACACTGAAGCTTTCTTT
>TRBJ1-1|-|TRBV2|-
CASSPPPQNTEAFF
TGTGCCAGTAGCCCCCCCCCGCAGAACACTGAAGCTTTCTTT
>TRBJ1-5|-|TRBV27|-
CASSLGGGTSNQPQHF
TGTGCCAGCAGTTTAGGGGGGGGGACTAGCAATCAGCCCCAGCATTTT
>TRBJ2-3|-|TRBV7-2|TRBD2
CASVRGKAGWTDTQYF
TGTGCCAGCGTTAGAGGGAAAGCGGGATGGACAGATACGCAGTATTTT
>TRBJ2-3|-|TRBV27|TRBD2
CASSSRRGGVKTDTQYF
TGTGCCAGCAGCTCCCGACGGGGGGGCGTTAAGACAGATACGCAGTATTTT
>TRBJ1-3|-|TRBV7-8|-
CTSSVRTSGNTIYF
TGTACCAGCAGCGTTAGGACTTCTGGAAACACCATATATTTT
>TRBJ2-3|-|TRBV7-8|TRBD2
CASRLFGGRRDTQYF
TGTGCCAGCCGACTCTTCGGCGGGAGGCGTGATACGCAGTATTTT
>TRBJ2-7|-|TRBV19|-
CASSPTRPGEQYF
TGTGCCAGTAGCCCCACACGACCCGGGGAGCAGTACTTC
>TRBJ2-7|-|TRBV4-3|TRBD2
CASSLRLAGGFSYEQYF
TGCGCCAGCAGCCTCCGACTAGCGGGAGGGTTCTCCTACGAGCAGTACTTC
>TRBJ1-5|-|TRBV7-2|-
CASSPTGGQGQPQHF
TGTGCCAGCAGCCCCACGGGGGGTCAAGGGCAGCCCCAGCATTTT
>TRBJ1-3|-|TRBV19|-
CASSIMGAVSGNTIYF
TGTGCCAGTAGTATAATGGGGGCCGTCTCTGGAAACACCATATATTTT
>TRBJ1-3|once|TRBV29-1|TRBD1
CSVLQQGKENTIYF
TGCAGCGTTTTACAACAGGGGAAGGAAAACACCATATATTTT
>TRBJ1-5|-|TRBV19|-
CASSTRGWAGNQPQHF
TGTGCCAGTAGCACCCGAGGGTGGGCCGGGAATCAGCCCCAGCATTTT
>TRBJ1-1|-|TRBV27|-
CASSMTASQTEAFF
TGTGCCAGCAGTATGACAGCTTCACAAACTGAAGCTTTCTTT
>TRBJ1-4|-|TRBV19|-
CGSREGTSEVEKLFF
TGTGGCAGTAGGGAGGGGACGTCCGAGGTGGAAAAACTGTTTTTT
>TRBJ1-1|-|TRBV18|-
CASSPDEGGAFF
TGTGCCAGCTCACCGGATGAAGGGGGAGCTTTCTTT
>TRBJ1-2|-|TRBV30|-
CAWSVHRVKNYGYTF
TGTGCCTGGAGTGTACACAGGGTGAAGAACTATGGCTACACCTTC